This TCR beta chain was recovered during a study of blood T cell repertoires in COVID-19. The participants were between about 18 and 90 years old and came from 24 US areas. The germline V gene has CDR1 KGHSH and CDR2 LQKENI. The CDR3 is made up of 14 amino acids. V was pared by 3 bases and J by 6 bases, with 1 base of the junction left unmatched. Per the study methods: Scientists estimated how many nucleated cells there were by amplifying reference gene primers. Repertoires were generated with immunoSEQ multiplex PCR, while TCRdb's copy carries only in-frame clones and drops some. The V and J calls and the clone size are those of that table, but D and trimming were determined from the DNA. The sample contains 250,000 to 300,000 clones, about 85% of which appear only once.

The sequenced sample consisted of PBMCs or T cells enriched from blood (not recorded which). This rearrangement joins TRBV18 to TRBJ2-1; the match to TRBD1 covers 11 bases. The clonotype comes from a woman aged 45-59 years who had been exposed to COVID-19. The CDR3 bases are TGTGCCAGCTCACCGGGGACAGGGGGCAATGAGCAGTTCTTC. This gives the protein CASSPGTGGNEQFF. Full variable domain (rest looked up from reference TRBV18 and TRBJ2-1): NAGVMQNPRHLVRRRGQEARLRCSPMKGHSHVYWYRQLPEEGLKFMVYLQKENIIDESGMPKERFSAEFPKEGPSILRIQQVVRGDSAAYFCASSPGTGGNEQFFGPGTRLTVL.